The sequence of this TCR beta chain was determined in a study of blood T cell repertoires in COVID-19. The wider study: Samples came from the United States, Italy and Spain, spanning acute and convalescent COVID-19. PBMCs, B-cell-depleted T cells, or T cells provided the cDNA or gDNA that made up the material.

Germline loops: CDR1 MNHEY, CDR2 SVGEGT. Trimming took 7 bases from V and 6 from J; bases not matched to a gene: 9. CDR3 length: 14 amino acids. The protocol was immunoSEQ multiplex PCR, while the TCRdb copy is restricted to in-frame clones and leaves out a portion. The sample includes some 60,000 clones, about four fifths of them seen just once. The sample comprised peripheral blood. V and J are TRBV6-2 or TRBV6-3 and TRBJ2-5; 9 bases fit TRBD1. The sequence came from an elderly woman with acute or convalescent COVID-19. The CDR3 DNA follows: TGTGCCAGCACCCCATCCGGGACAGGGAAGACCCAGTACTTC. This encodes CASTPSGTGKTQYF.